One sample yielded the 20 T cell receptor beta chains listed below, sequenced in a study of T cells in tuberculosis. The sample's time point: new active TB diagnosis, blood taken before or within 7 days of starting treatment. This table comes from immunoSEQ multiplex PCR, and its TCRdb copy is limited to in-frame clones, with some not included. The profile shows approximately 53,000 clones, nearly 95% of them singletons. Specimen: PBMCs, collected at tuberculosis diagnosis. These receptors were taken from an adult with tuberculosis.

The V gene is TRBV29-1, the J gene TRBJ2-2; 7 bases line up with TRBD2. This CDR3 region has 16 residues. CDR1 is SQVTM and CDR2 is ANQGSEA in the germline V gene. Trimming at V came to 0 bases and at J to 6 bases, leaving 10 bases not matched to a gene. For the CDR3, the DNA is TGCAGCGTTGAAGAGGAGGGCGGGAGTCGGGCCGGGGAGCTGTTTTTT. Protein product: CSVEEEGGSRAGELFF.

The chain is built from TRBV14 and TRBJ2-3; tentative D call: TRBD2 (6 bases). This CDR3 has 16 residues. Trimming removed 4 bases at V and 3 bases at J, with 17 bases between. Germline CDR1 is SGHDN and CDR2 is FVKESK. The CDR3 DNA follows: TGTGCCAGCAGCCCCGGGACTGGACCCGGAACAGATACGCAGTATTTT. Translation gives CASSPGTGPGTDTQYF.

The CDR3 loop reads CASRATARGGEQYF. In nucleotides, the CDR3 is TGTGCCAGCAGAGCTACCGCCCGGGGGGGGGAGCAGTACTTC. This rearrangement joins TRBV6-6 to TRBJ2-7; the match to TRBD2 covers 8 bases. V was clipped by 6 bases and J by 7 bases; unmatched bases: 11. This CDR3 comprises 14 residues. Germline V CDR1 and CDR2: MNHNY, SVGAGI (reference sequence).

V and J are TRBV5-4 and TRBJ2-3, with D possibly matching TRBD2 (5 bases). The germline gives CDR1 SGHNT, CDR2 YYREEE (reference sequence). The CDR3 is 13 amino acids. V lost 1 base to trimming and J lost 4 bases, with 7 bases between them. CDR3 DNA sequence: TGTGCCAGCAGCTTGACTAGGTCAGATACGCAGTATTTT. It specifies CASSLTRSDTQYF.

The chain carries TRBV4-2 and TRBJ1-4; 8 bases fit TRBD1. Germline V gene data show CDR1 as LGHNA and CDR2 as YNFKEQ. Germline trimming cut 3 bases from V and 8 bases from J; bases unmatched to any gene: 11. The CDR3 has 16 residues. The CDR3 DNA is TGTGCCAGCAGCCACGCTACCGGGACAGGAGGCGAAAAACTGTTTTTT. This translates into CASSHATGTGGEKLFF.

This clone came up once. The gene calls are TRBV10-3 and TRBJ2-5, with 10 bases lining up with TRBD1. The V gene end was trimmed by 4 bases and the J gene end by 5 bases; junction bases not matched to a gene: 7. From germline, CDR1 is ENHRY and CDR2 SYGVKD. The CDR3 loop spans 15 amino acids. CDR3 DNA: TGTGCCATCAGTGCCGACAGGGGGCGGGCGGAGACCCAGTACTTC. It is translated as CAISADRGRAETQYF.

The J gene is TRBJ1-6, the V gene TRBV5-1, with TRBD1 matching over 7 bases. CDR3 size: 15 residues. Germline V lookup: CDR1 SGHRS, CDR2 YFSETQ. The trim removed 2 bases at V and 4 bases at J, leaving 3 bases unmatched. The CDR3 DNA is TGCGCCAGCAGCTTAGGGACAGTTTATAATTCACCCCTCCACTTT. Amino acid sequence: CASSLGTVYNSPLHF.

This chain links TRBV29-1 with TRBJ2-3; D not certain. V was cut by 5 bases and J by 1 base, with 10 bases left in between. The CDR3 spans 13 residues. The germline CDR1 and CDR2 sequences are SQVTM and ANQGSEA. The DNA for the CDR3 is TGCAGCGTTCTAGGCGGAGGCACAGATACGCAGTATTTT. Amino acid sequence: CSVLGGGTDTQYF.

V is TRBV5-6 and J is TRBJ2-7, with D perhaps TRBD1 (5 bases). Germline V gene sequence: CDR1 SGHDT, CDR2 YYEEEE. This CDR3 is 13 amino acids long. Deletions cut 2 bases from V and 3 bases from J, with 9 bases between. CDR3 region: CASSLGVYYEQYF. CDR3 coding DNA: TGTGCCAGCAGCTTAGGGGTATACTACGAGCAGTACTTC.

The chain uses TRBV4-1 and TRBJ2-3; TRBD1 aligns across 8 bases. From germline, CDR1 is MGHRA and CDR2 YSYEKL. V lost 5 bases, J lost 5 bases, and 6 bases stayed unmatched. The CDR3 extends over 14 amino acids. The CDR3 sequence: CASSKADRGDTQYF. DNA for the CDR3: TGCGCCAGCAGCAAGGCCGACAGGGGAGATACGCAGTATTTT.

The table lists this clone with a count of one. The chain is built from TRBV7-2 and TRBJ1-1; D is possibly TRBD1 (6 bases). The CDR3 extends over 13 amino acids. Trimming cost V 1 base and J 5 bases, with 8 bases left between them. Germline CDR1 reads SGHTA; CDR2 reads FQGNSA. The CDR3 spells CASSLDRETEAFF. The DNA for the CDR3 is TGTGCCAGCAGCTTAGACAGGGAGACTGAAGCTTTCTTT. Combining the CDR3 with reference TRBV7-2 and TRBJ1-1 gives the whole variable domain GAGVSQSPSNKVTEKGKDVELRCDPISGHTALYWYRQSLGQGLEFLIYFQGNSAPDKSGLPSDRFSAERTGGSVSTLTIQRTQQEDSAVYLCASSLDRETEAFFGQGTRLTVV.

The chain employs TRBV27 and TRBJ2-3, with TRBD2 identical over 7 bases. The CDR3 runs to 16 residues. The junction had 8 bases not matched to a gene; V was cut back by 3 bases and J by 2 bases. Germline V gene lookup returns CDR1 MNHEY and CDR2 SMNVEV (reference sequence). DNA for the CDR3: TGTGCCAGCAGTTTCGGAGGGAGGGCTACCACAGATACGCAGTATTTT. Translated, it gives CASSFGGRATTDTQYF.

This chain links TRBV7-2 with TRBJ1-2; perhaps TRBD1 as D (5 bases). Trimming cost V 1 base and J 5 bases, with 8 bases left between them. This CDR3 region has 13 residues. Germline assignment: CDR1 SGHTA and CDR2 FQGNSA. CDR3: CASSLVGGYGYTF. The DNA for the CDR3 is TGTGCCAGCAGCTTAGTTGGGGGGTATGGCTACACCTTC.

The chain joins TRBV25-1 to TRBJ1-1; D call uncertain. Germline CDR1 reads MGHDK; CDR2 reads SYGVNS. Trimming shortened V by 3 bases and J by 8 bases, and 13 bases separated the two germline ends. This CDR3 spans 13 amino acids. The CDR3 spells CASSDGARLEAFF. CDR3 sequence (DNA): TGTGCCAGCAGTGACGGAGCTCGACTCGAAGCTTTCTTT.

CDR3 sequence reads: CALGPPYHF. The CDR3 DNA sequence: TGTGCCCTAGGTCCTCCCTACCACTTT. The V and J genes are TRBV30 and TRBJ1-6; no firm D call. Germline V CDR1 and CDR2: GTSNPN, SVGIG (reference sequence). This CDR3 contains 9 residues. V lost 8 bases and J lost 18, with 14 bases in between.

The chain combines TRBV28 with TRBJ2-3, with 7 bases lining up with TRBD2. After removal of 5 bases from V and 6 bases from J, the junction contained 8 bases not matched to a gene. The V gene's germline CDR1 is MDHEN and CDR2 SYDVKM. CDR3 size: 14 residues. The CDR3 DNA sequence: TGTGCCAGCAGTAGCGGGACGGTCATTGATACGCAGTATTTT. This codes for CASSSGTVIDTQYF.

J is TRBJ2-1 and V is TRBV7-3; 10 bases map to TRBD2. The length of the CDR3 is 17 residues. The ends lost 1 base at V and 6 bases at J; junction bases unmatched: 9. Germline V gene lookup returns CDR1 SGHTA and CDR2 FQGTGA. CDR3 residues: CASSLMGRPSGGNEQFF. CDR3 bases: TGTGCCAGCAGCTTAATGGGGCGGCCTAGCGGGGGCAATGAGCAGTTCTTC.

The rearrangement joins TRBV9 to TRBJ2-3, with TRBD2 matching over 10 bases. CDR3 length: 14 residues. V lost 2 bases to trimming and J lost 10 bases; unmatched junction nucleotides: 7. The germline V gene has CDR1 SGDLS and CDR2 YYNGEE. CDR3 amino acids: CASSVGTSATPQYF. CDR3 bases: TGTGCCAGCAGCGTCGGGACTAGCGCGACCCCGCAGTATTTT. Based on the CDR3 plus reference TRBV9 and TRBJ2-3, the full variable domain is DSGVTQTPKHLITATGQRVTLRCSPRSGDLSVYWYQQSLDQGLQFLIQYYNGEERAKGNILERFSAQQFPDLHSELNLSSLELGDSALYFCASSVGTSATPQYFGPGTRLTVL.

The chain links TRBV6-1 to TRBJ2-1; the D is unclear. The CDR3 contains 14 residues. CDR1 and CDR2 (germline): MNHNS, SASEGT. The germline V and J ends were trimmed by 1 base and 2 bases, with 6 bases remaining between them. The CDR3 DNA reads TGTGCCAGCAGTGAAGGGCTCGCCTACAATGAGCAGTTCTTC. Translating it yields CASSEGLAYNEQFF.

The chain carries TRBV10-3 and TRBJ2-3; D may be TRBD1 (5 bases). The CDR3 is made up of 14 amino acids. Trimming shortened V by 2 bases and J by 4 bases, and 10 bases separated the two germline ends. The germline CDR1 and CDR2 sequences are ENHRY and SYGVKD. CDR3 amino acids: CAISENRGADTQYF. CDR3 in DNA: TGTGCCATCAGTGAGAATAGGGGCGCAGATACGCAGTATTTT.